This T cell receptor beta chain comes out of a study of tumor-infiltrating lymphocytes in primary liver carcinoma (dated by TCRdb to about 2017). The study in broad terms: Of the five patients (three men and two women, aged 30 to 69 years), four had hepatocellular carcinoma and one had combined HCC and intrahepatic cholangiocarcinoma. The five patients had tumors of stage T1-T3 N0M0, with maximum diameters ranging from roughly 4.2 to 11 cm. Each sample produced about 3.65 to 8 million productive TCRbeta reads, and read depth showed no significant difference between tissue types. The study combined TCRbeta repertoire sequencing, expression microarrays and whole-exome sequencing across five regions of each liver tumor, with adjacent normal tissue and blood. TCRbeta repertoire sequencing covered about 35 specimens from 5 patients: roughly 25 tumor regions, 5 adjacent noncancerous liver tissues and 5 peripheral blood samples. Agilent mRNA microarray profiling was performed on the roughly 24 tumor region samples to relate TCRbeta repertoire diversity to the local molecular phenotype. High reproducibility was observed for the technical replicate repertoires, with mean shared-clone rates approximately 0.9 and correlation coefficients above 0.95.

A constant-region primer and ProtoScript II reverse transcriptase were used to reverse-transcribe TCRbeta-specific cDNA from 500 ng total RNA. TCRbeta libraries were built with three nested multiplex PCR rounds, a slightly modified ARM-PCR procedure. Each of the first two PCR rounds ran for approximately 10 cycles and used multiplex TRBV1-TRBV30 forward primers together with a Cbeta reverse primer. Sample barcodes and Illumina adapters were added in a final 25-cycle PCR with Deep VentR polymerase. Amplicons of 200-500 bp were gel-purified with a QIAquick gel extraction kit before sequencing. The TCRbeta amplicons were sequenced with 250-bp paired-end reads on an Illumina HiSeq 2500. The authors processed their data as follows. Reads were quality-trimmed with Trimmomatic v0.33, and paired reads were merged with FLASH v1.2.11 to recover full CDR3 sequences. MiGEC v1.2.1b assigned V, D and J germline segments to the rearranged TCRbeta sequences. Clonotype statistics, along with Shannon-Wiener diversity indices, were calculated using VDJtools v1.0.0. Except for diversity analysis, only each sample's 250 most abundant clonotypes were used in subsequent analyses to reduce sampling bias. Using fastp trimming at Q25 and MiXCR clonotype assembly, TCRdb reanalyzed the public sequencing data and kept in-frame beta chains. Each CDR3 protein gets just one entry, which takes the most common genes and DNA from the rows behind it. TCRdb's processing, not the study's, gives the V and J calls here. The sample has fewer than 200,000 distinct CDR3 sequences on record, 70% to 90% of them singletons. 15% to 20% of the sample is held by the ten biggest clonotypes.

Without any cell sorting, total RNA and DNA were extracted together from roughly 21-30 mg of bulk tissue using the AllPrep DNA/RNA mini kit. Surgical resection was performed in China between 2015 and 2016 on five or six patients with histopathologically diagnosed primary liver carcinoma. At the time of sampling, the patients had chronic HBV infection and had not received any treatment. Five spatially separated regions were sampled per tumor: superior, inferior, left-lateral and right-lateral poles, plus the tumor centre. According to histology, viable tumor cells made up more than 80% of every tumor sample. Fresh tumor and adjacent tissue pieces were bisected; one half was stored in RNAlater at -80°C, the other sent for histology. With regard to this clonotype: It lacks a known antigen. One junction end does not reproduce the germline sequence, and a read error may be involved.

The CDR3 runs 15 residues from the cysteine to the phenylalanine. The retained sequence is limited to the CDR3, 45 bases, with the frame set at the first base. CDR1 and CDR2 were assigned from the germline V gene as MNHNS and SASEGT. Paper-wide results and their limitations: Compared with blood, tumors had a significantly larger share of the repertoire taken up by the top 250 clones (p = 0.039). Only about 7.5-25% of top clones were present in all five regions of a tumor, suggesting spatial heterogeneity of tumor-infiltrating T cells. Because only the TCR beta chain was sequenced and unpaired alpha chains were not captured, true repertoire diversity is likely underestimated. Because the samples were bulk and unsorted, CD4+ and CD8+ T cell repertoires could not be compared. Repertoire overlap was found to be higher between tumor regions (mean about 36%) than between tumor-adjacent (around 17%) or tumor-blood (around 15%) pairs, consistent with antigen-driven expansion. With just four to six patients in the study, the authors point out that the findings should be validated in a larger study.

The V and J genes are TRBV6-1 and TRBJ1-5; TRBD1 is a possible D gene, resting on 5 matching bases. The receptor was isolated from a middle-aged man with primary liver carcinoma and hepatitis B virus infection. The material sequenced was tumor tissue from primary liver carcinoma. CDR3 region: CASSEGQGLNQPQHF. Here is the DNA: TGTGCGAGCAGTGAAGGGCAGGGCCTAAATCAGCCCCAGCATTTT.